Listed below are T cell receptor beta chains from one sample, sequenced in a study of siplizumab effects on memory and regulatory T cells. TCRdb keeps only in-frame clones here, not all; method: immunoSEQ multiplex PCR. This table has about 100,000 clones, 92% appearing once. Sequencing was carried out using Tregs sorted from blood. These TCRs come from a human donor in good health. Both conserved end residues are part of each CDR3. A D gene is named only where the DNA matches it firmly. Size values are once, few and many counts, or a class for expanded clones, and some rows have none.

D	size	J	V	DNA	CDR3
TRBD2	NA	TRBJ2-3	TRBV7-6	TGTGCCAGCAGCTTAGCCTCTCGGTCTAGCGGGACAGCGGATACGCAGTATTTT	CASSLASRSSGTADTQYF
NA	NA	TRBJ1-4	TRBV7-9	TGTGCCAGCAGCTCGGATGGAAAACTGTTTTTT	CASSSDGKLFF
TRBD1	NA	TRBJ1-1	TRBV6-6	TGTGCCAGCAGTTACGGGACAGGGGGCCTGTACACTGAAGCTTTCTTT	CASSYGTGGLYTEAFF
NA	NA	TRBJ2-3	TRBV19	TGTGCCAGTAGTGTAAGGGGAGAGCGGTGGAGAACAGATACGCAGTATTTT	CASSVRGERWRTDTQYF
TRBD1	NA	TRBJ1-5	TRBV30	TGTGCCCCTTACAAGGGACAGGGGGCGAGTCAGCCCCAGCATTTT	CAPYKGQGASQPQHF
NA	NA	TRBJ1-2	TRBV5-1	TGCGCCAGCAGCTTAGACTCTGCCTATGGCTACACCTTC	CASSLDSAYGYTF
NA	NA	TRBJ2-1	TRBV4-1	TGCGCCAGCAGCCAAGGCAGGGTAGGTGAGCAGTTCTTC	CASSQGRVGEQFF
NA	NA	TRBJ2-3	TRBV14	TGTGCCAGCAGCCTACTAGCAGGGTTCCAGGATACGCAGTATTTT	CASSLLAGFQDTQYF
NA	NA	TRBJ2-2	TRBV27	TGTGCCAGCAGTACAAGACAGTCGAACACCGGGGAGCTGTTTTTT	CASSTRQSNTGELFF
NA	NA	TRBJ2-6	TRBV10-3	TGTGCCAGCGGGCCCCCTTCTGGGGCCAACGTCCTGACTTTC	CASGPPSGANVLTF
NA	NA	TRBJ1-2	TRBV27	TGTGCCAGCAGTTTTTACGCACCGTCTGTATCGTTTGATGGCTACACCTTC	CASSFYAPSVSFDGYTF
TRBD1	NA	TRBJ1-2	TRBV7-9	TGTGCCAGCAGTCTGTCAGGGGGCGGCTATGGCTACACCTTC	CASSLSGGGYGYTF
NA	NA	TRBJ2-2	TRBV9	TGTGCCAGCAGCTACCCCAGGGGCCTACCCACCGGGGAGCTGTTTTTT	CASSYPRGLPTGELFF
TRBD1	once	TRBJ2-2	TRBV5-1	TGCGCCAGCAGCTATGACAGGGTGCGCACCGGGGAGCTGTTTTTT	CASSYDRVRTGELFF
TRBD2	NA	TRBJ2-7	TRBV6-6	TGTGCCAGCAGTGGTCGACTAGCGGGAGACTACGAGCAGTACTTC	CASSGRLAGDYEQYF
NA	NA	TRBJ2-3	TRBV6-6	TGTGCCAGCAGTTACTCGACCGGGACTAGCACAGATACGCAGTATTTT	CASSYSTGTSTDTQYF
TRBD1	NA	TRBJ1-1	TRBV6-4	TGTGCCAGCAGTGAAGGATCAGGGGGAGGATACACTGAAGCTTTCTTT	CASSEGSGGGYTEAFF
TRBD1	NA	TRBJ2-1	TRBV27	TGTGCCAGCAGTTTAAGTAGGGACAGCTACAATGAGCAGTTCTTC	CASSLSRDSYNEQFF